A selection of T cell receptor beta chains follows, all from one sample in a study of radiotherapy plus CTLA-4 blockade in lung cancer. Sequencing used immunoSEQ multiplex PCR; TCRdb keeps in-frame clones, though not all of them. The sample records tens of thousands of clones, around 87% being singletons. The material was peripheral blood, obtained from a patient treated with radiotherapy plus ipilimumab. The receptors originated from a human donor with non-small cell lung cancer that progressed on radiotherapy plus ipilimumab. Each CDR3 is given with its conserved first and last residue. The D gene is left open where the match is weak. For some rows the clone size is stated as once, few or many, or as a class when expanded; others skip it.

j_call: TRBJ2-3
v_call: TRBV27
clone_size: few
d_call: -
cdr3_aa: CASSRVAGDTQYF
cdr3_nt: TGTGCCAGCAGTAGGGTGGCGGGAGATACGCAGTATTTT

j_call: TRBJ1-1
v_call: TRBV30
clone_size: -
d_call: -
cdr3_aa: CAWSASGRVAFF
cdr3_nt: TGTGCCTGGAGTGCCTCGGGACGTGTAGCTTTCTTT

j_call: TRBJ1-3
v_call: TRBV11-3
clone_size: once
d_call: -
cdr3_aa: CASSVGFSGNTIYF
cdr3_nt: TGTGCCAGCAGCGTAGGTTTCTCTGGAAACACCATATATTTT

j_call: TRBJ1-2
v_call: TRBV28
clone_size: -
d_call: -
cdr3_aa: CASRARAFYGYTF
cdr3_nt: TGTGCCAGCAGGGCCAGGGCCTTCTATGGCTACACCTTC

j_call: TRBJ1-2
v_call: TRBV7-3
clone_size: -
d_call: -
cdr3_aa: CASSPGEGNGYTF
cdr3_nt: TGTGCCAGCAGCCCCGGAGAGGGGAATGGCTACACCTTC

j_call: TRBJ1-3
v_call: TRBV11-3
clone_size: -
d_call: -
cdr3_aa: CASSLAPDRRGNTIYF
cdr3_nt: TGTGCCAGCAGCTTAGCCCCCGACAGGCGTGGAAACACCATATATTTT

j_call: TRBJ1-1
v_call: TRBV5-1
clone_size: -
d_call: -
cdr3_aa: CASSLEFTGSAFF
cdr3_nt: TGCGCCAGCAGCCTGGAATTTACGGGGTCGGCTTTCTTT

j_call: TRBJ2-5
v_call: TRBV2
clone_size: -
d_call: TRBD1
cdr3_aa: CASSEQRTGKETQYF
cdr3_nt: TGTGCCAGCAGTGAACAAAGGACAGGGAAAGAGACCCAGTACTTC

j_call: TRBJ1-2
v_call: TRBV6-5
clone_size: -
d_call: -
cdr3_aa: CASSHPGGDYGYTF
cdr3_nt: TGTGCCAGCAGCCACCCCGGGGGGGACTATGGCTACACCTTC

j_call: TRBJ1-1
v_call: TRBV4-1
clone_size: -
d_call: -
cdr3_aa: CASSQVGGAGRNTEAFF
cdr3_nt: TGCGCCAGCAGCCAAGTGGGGGGGGCAGGGAGGAACACTGAAGCTTTCTTT

j_call: TRBJ2-7
v_call: TRBV5-4
clone_size: -
d_call: TRBD1
cdr3_aa: CASSGPGQGSEQYF
cdr3_nt: TGTGCCAGCAGCGGACCGGGACAGGGCAGCGAGCAGTACTTC

j_call: TRBJ1-2
v_call: TRBV14
clone_size: -
d_call: -
cdr3_aa: CASSAQGSSVRSYTF
cdr3_nt: TGTGCCAGCAGCGCACAGGGTTCTTCTGTCAGGAGCTACACCTTC

j_call: TRBJ2-2
v_call: TRBV11-2
clone_size: -
d_call: TRBD1
cdr3_aa: CASSSYPDRGRTGELFF
cdr3_nt: TGTGCCAGCAGCTCCTACCCGGACAGGGGGCGCACCGGGGAGCTGTTTTTT

j_call: TRBJ2-7
v_call: TRBV4-1
clone_size: -
d_call: -
cdr3_aa: CASSQDPTGTYEQYF
cdr3_nt: TGCGCCAGCAGCCAAGATCCGACAGGGACTTACGAGCAGTACTTC

j_call: TRBJ2-7
v_call: TRBV4-3
clone_size: few
d_call: TRBD2
cdr3_aa: CASSQGREGWVHEQYF
cdr3_nt: TGCGCCAGCAGCCAAGGTCGGGAGGGCTGGGTCCACGAGCAGTACTTC

j_call: TRBJ2-7
v_call: TRBV5-1
clone_size: -
d_call: TRBD1
cdr3_aa: CASSFDRGGYEQYF
cdr3_nt: TGCGCCAGCAGCTTTGACAGGGGTGGCTACGAGCAGTACTTC

j_call: TRBJ1-4
v_call: TRBV11-2
clone_size: -
d_call: -
cdr3_aa: CASSLVGREDEKLFF
cdr3_nt: TGTGCCAGCAGCTTAGTGGGCAGGGAGGACGAAAAACTGTTTTTT

j_call: TRBJ2-3
v_call: TRBV10-1
clone_size: -
d_call: -
cdr3_aa: CASSECGPYPILTDTQYF
cdr3_nt: TGCGCCAGCAGTGAGTGCGGGCCCTACCCCATTCTCACAGATACGCAGTATTTT

j_call: TRBJ1-2
v_call: TRBV18
clone_size: -
d_call: TRBD1
cdr3_aa: CASSLRPGQGATWGGYTF
cdr3_nt: TGTGCCAGCTCGCTTAGACCGGGACAGGGGGCAACATGGGGTGGCTACACCTTC

j_call: TRBJ1-2
v_call: TRBV5-1
clone_size: -
d_call: -
cdr3_aa: CASSGNNYGYTF
cdr3_nt: TGCGCCAGCAGCGGAAACAACTATGGCTACACCTTC

j_call: TRBJ1-2
v_call: TRBV28
clone_size: -
d_call: -
cdr3_aa: CASSLSQGRYGYTF
cdr3_nt: TGTGCCAGCAGTTTATCACAGGGCCGGTATGGCTACACCTTC

j_call: TRBJ1-1
v_call: TRBV11-2
clone_size: -
d_call: -
cdr3_aa: CASSVGRGWFVTEAFF
cdr3_nt: TGTGCCAGCAGCGTAGGGAGAGGGTGGTTTGTCACTGAAGCTTTCTTT

j_call: TRBJ2-5
v_call: TRBV18
clone_size: -
d_call: -
cdr3_aa: CASSPPVGETQYF
cdr3_nt: TGTGCCAGCTCACCTCCCGTCGGAGAGACCCAGTACTTC

j_call: TRBJ2-5
v_call: TRBV2
clone_size: once
d_call: TRBD2
cdr3_aa: CASSEAGTSGETQYF
cdr3_nt: TGTGCCAGCAGTGAAGCCGGGACTAGCGGAGAGACCCAGTACTTC

j_call: TRBJ2-1
v_call: TRBV30
clone_size: -
d_call: TRBD2
cdr3_aa: CAWRISGRAQNEQFF
cdr3_nt: TGTGCCTGGAGAATTAGCGGGAGGGCCCAGAATGAGCAGTTCTTC

j_call: TRBJ1-1
v_call: TRBV5-1
clone_size: -
d_call: -
cdr3_aa: CASSFENSRGTEAFF
cdr3_nt: TGCGCCAGCAGCTTTGAGAACAGTCGTGGCACTGAAGCTTTCTTT

j_call: TRBJ2-2
v_call: TRBV7-6
clone_size: -
d_call: -
cdr3_aa: CASSIGVGESTGELFF
cdr3_nt: TGTGCCAGCAGCATTGGAGTGGGGGAGAGCACCGGGGAGCTGTTTTTT

j_call: TRBJ2-1
v_call: TRBV7-2
clone_size: -
d_call: TRBD2
cdr3_aa: CASSFRSGRGNEQFF
cdr3_nt: TGTGCCAGCAGCTTTCGAAGCGGGAGGGGGAATGAGCAGTTCTTC

j_call: TRBJ2-7
v_call: TRBV7-6
clone_size: -
d_call: -
cdr3_aa: CASSLAPPQITYEQYF
cdr3_nt: TGTGCCAGCAGCTTAGCACCCCCACAGATTACCTACGAGCAGTACTTC

j_call: TRBJ2-5
v_call: TRBV5-1
clone_size: -
d_call: TRBD2
cdr3_aa: CASSLFVSGGPGDQYF
cdr3_nt: TGCGCCAGCAGCTTGTTTGTTAGCGGGGGGCCCGGCGACCAGTACTTC

j_call: TRBJ1-2
v_call: TRBV19
clone_size: -
d_call: -
cdr3_aa: CASSVEKGPWGYTF
cdr3_nt: TGTGCCAGTAGTGTGGAGAAGGGACCATGGGGCTACACCTTC

j_call: TRBJ2-7
v_call: TRBV27
clone_size: once
d_call: -
cdr3_aa: CASSLLGQGDQYF
cdr3_nt: TGTGCCAGCAGTTTATTGGGGCAGGGAGACCAGTACTTC

j_call: TRBJ2-7
v_call: TRBV28
clone_size: -
d_call: -
cdr3_aa: CASSVQGIYEQYF
cdr3_nt: TGTGCCAGCAGCGTACAGGGTATTTACGAGCAGTACTTC

j_call: TRBJ1-4
v_call: TRBV27
clone_size: -
d_call: TRBD1
cdr3_aa: CASSPRGQSLANEKLFF
cdr3_nt: TGTGCCAGCAGTCCCAGGGGACAGTCATTAGCTAATGAAAAACTGTTTTTT

j_call: TRBJ1-2
v_call: TRBV5-1
clone_size: -
d_call: -
cdr3_aa: CASSPSPPPNYGYTF
cdr3_nt: TGCGCCAGCAGTCCCTCTCCCCCTCCTAACTATGGCTACACCTTC

j_call: TRBJ1-2
v_call: TRBV19
clone_size: -
d_call: -
cdr3_aa: CASTPGELTYGYTF
cdr3_nt: TGTGCCAGTACCCCCGGGGAACTGACGTATGGCTACACCTTC

j_call: TRBJ1-5
v_call: TRBV6-5
clone_size: -
d_call: TRBD1
cdr3_aa: CASSDRGLLNQPQHF
cdr3_nt: TGTGCCAGCAGCGACAGGGGACTCCTTAATCAGCCCCAGCATTTT

j_call: TRBJ1-4
v_call: TRBV19
clone_size: once
d_call: -
cdr3_aa: CASSPQVATNEKLFF
cdr3_nt: TGTGCCAGTAGTCCCCAGGTAGCAACTAATGAAAAACTGTTTTTT

j_call: TRBJ1-3
v_call: TRBV5-1
clone_size: -
d_call: -
cdr3_aa: CASSLLPSGNTIYF
cdr3_nt: TGCGCCAGCAGCTTGCTCCCCTCTGGAAACACCATATATTTT

j_call: TRBJ1-5
v_call: TRBV19
clone_size: -
d_call: -
cdr3_aa: CASSKGFNQPQHF
cdr3_nt: TGTGCCAGTAGTAAGGGGTTCAATCAGCCCCAGCATTTT

j_call: TRBJ2-1
v_call: TRBV7-9
clone_size: -
d_call: TRBD1
cdr3_aa: CASSPILGTEAKNEQFF
cdr3_nt: TGTGCCAGCAGCCCGATTTTAGGGACAGAGGCTAAGAATGAGCAGTTCTTC

j_call: TRBJ2-3
v_call: TRBV7-9
clone_size: -
d_call: TRBD1
cdr3_aa: CASSLDREPDTQYF
cdr3_nt: TGTGCCAGCAGCCTCGACAGGGAGCCAGATACGCAGTATTTT